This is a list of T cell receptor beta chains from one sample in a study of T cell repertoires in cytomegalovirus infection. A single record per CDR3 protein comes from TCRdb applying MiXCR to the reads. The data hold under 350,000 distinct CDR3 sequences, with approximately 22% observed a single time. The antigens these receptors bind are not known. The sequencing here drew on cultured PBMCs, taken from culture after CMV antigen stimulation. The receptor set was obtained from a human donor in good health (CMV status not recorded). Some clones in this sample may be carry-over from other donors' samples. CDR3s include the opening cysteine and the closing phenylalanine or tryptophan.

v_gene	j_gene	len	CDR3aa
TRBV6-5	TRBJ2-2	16	CASSSLSSPNTGELFF
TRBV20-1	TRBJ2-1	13	CSASGDVLYEQFF
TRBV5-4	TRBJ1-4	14	CASSWGQANEKLFF
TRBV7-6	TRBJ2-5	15	CASSLGQGRKETQYF
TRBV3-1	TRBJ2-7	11	CASSHLHEQYF
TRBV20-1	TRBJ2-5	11	CSATFSETQYF
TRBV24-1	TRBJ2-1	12	CATSGRDWSQFF
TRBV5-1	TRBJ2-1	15	CASSPLPGSYNEQFF
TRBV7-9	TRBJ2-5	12	CASSPRAETQYF
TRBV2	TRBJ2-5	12	CASSEIEETQYF
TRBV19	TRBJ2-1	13	CASRTSGRNEQFF
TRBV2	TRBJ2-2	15	CASSVSRAQAGELFF
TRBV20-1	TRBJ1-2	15	CSAPGGHTSNYGYTF
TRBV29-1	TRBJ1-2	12	CSVQGTGGGYTF
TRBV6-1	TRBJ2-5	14	CASRGLAVSETQYF
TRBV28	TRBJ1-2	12	CASRGAIYGYTF
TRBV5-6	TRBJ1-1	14	CASSFRWGSAEAFF